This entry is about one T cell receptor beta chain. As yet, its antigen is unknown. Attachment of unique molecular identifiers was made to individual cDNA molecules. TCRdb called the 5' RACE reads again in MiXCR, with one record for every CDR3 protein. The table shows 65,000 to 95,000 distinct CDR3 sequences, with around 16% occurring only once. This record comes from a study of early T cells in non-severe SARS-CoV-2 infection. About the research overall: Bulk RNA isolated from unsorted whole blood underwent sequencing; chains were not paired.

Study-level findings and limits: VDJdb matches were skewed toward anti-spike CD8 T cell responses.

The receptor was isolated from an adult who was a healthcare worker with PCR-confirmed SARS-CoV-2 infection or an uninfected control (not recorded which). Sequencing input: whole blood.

In DNA form, the CDR3 reads TGTGCCAGCAGTGAAGTTTTAGCTAACTATGGCTACACCTTC. This encodes CASSEVLANYGYTF. The chain couples TRBV6-1 to TRBJ1-2; D remains ambiguous. Germline CDR1 reads MNHNS; CDR2 reads SASEGT. The CDR3 sequence is 14 residues long. The V end lost 1 base, the J end lost 0 bases, and 6 bases lay between the germline ends.